Listed here are 18 T cell receptor beta chains from one sample, sequenced in a study of T cell changes during pregnancy in multiple sclerosis. TCRdb's copy holds only in-frame clones and misses some; the assay was immunoSEQ multiplex PCR. Here the sample spans about 36,000 clones, 89% being singletons. Source: CD8+ T cells from peripheral blood mononuclear cells, taken in the third trimester of pregnancy. Every receptor here comes from a female donor with multiple sclerosis, enrolled in a pregnancy study.

The chain recombines TRBV7-6 with TRBJ1-1; D not resolved. CDR1 and CDR2 (germline): SGHVS, FNYEAQ. CDR3 length: 12 residues. V was pared by 1 base and J by 6 bases, with 6 bases between. The CDR3 is CASSLGTAEAFF. In DNA, the CDR3 is TGTGCCAGCAGCTTAGGCACAGCTGAAGCTTTCTTT.

The chain employs TRBV5-6 and TRBJ2-1, with D unresolved. The CDR3 is 13 residues long. V gave up 2 bases and J gave up 3 bases, with 6 bases separating them. Germline V gene sequence: CDR1 SGHDT, CDR2 YYEEEE. CDR3 DNA: TGTGCCAGCAGCTTCCTCCTCTACAATGAGCAGTTCTTC. Its translation: CASSFLLYNEQFF.

V gene TRBV19 combines with J gene TRBJ2-1; unclear D gene. Trimming shortened V by 8 bases and J by 6 bases, and 8 bases separated the two germline ends. Per germline, CDR1 LNHDA and CDR2 SQIVND (reference sequence). The CDR3 runs to 11 residues. The CDR3, as DNA: TGTGCCAGTTCCCAGATCAATGAGCAGTTCTTC. Encoded protein: CASSQINEQFF.

This clone was seen once. The V gene is TRBV19, the J gene TRBJ2-7, with TRBD2 identical over 9 bases. The V and J ends lost 3 bases and 5 bases, in that order; junction bases with no gene match: 8. The CDR3 length is 15 residues. Germline V CDR1 and CDR2: LNHDA, SQIVND (reference sequence). The CDR3 loop is CASSMGAGGPNEQYF. The CDR3 DNA sequence: TGTGCCAGTAGTATGGGGGCGGGGGGGCCGAACGAGCAGTACTTC.

V gene TRBV28 combines with J gene TRBJ2-3; D perhaps matches TRBD1 (6 bases). Germline CDR1 MDHEN, CDR2 SYDVKM. V was shortened by 3 bases and J by 2 bases, with 21 bases between the two germline ends. The CDR3 runs 18 residues. In DNA form, the CDR3 reads TGTGCCAGCAGTTTTTACTTTTTAGGGACAAACTACACAGATACGCAGTATTTT. Translating it yields CASSFYFLGTNYTDTQYF.

The chain is built from TRBV7-6 and TRBJ2-1; 13 bases line up with TRBD2. CDR1 SGHVS and CDR2 FNYEAQ come from the germline V gene. With 5 bases clipped from V and 6 bases from J, the junction kept 7 bases outside the gene matches. The CDR3 consists of 16 residues. CDR3 amino acids: CASSGLAGAIGNEQFF. CDR3 coding DNA: TGTGCCAGCAGCGGACTAGCGGGAGCTATAGGCAATGAGCAGTTCTTC.

This sequence joins TRBV19 and TRBJ1-6, with D hard to call. Germline CDR1 and CDR2: LNHDA and SQIVND (reference sequence). The CDR3 sequence is 17 residues long. The germline V and J ends were trimmed by 5 bases and 8 bases, with 22 bases remaining between them. The CDR3 DNA reads TGTGCCAGTAGTTCCGGTCCCGAGATCATGGCGGATTCACCCCTCCACTTT. This codes for CASSSGPEIMADSPLHF.

This clone showed up just once. The chain recombines TRBV7-9 with TRBJ2-3, with 8 bases lining up with TRBD2. Germline values: CDR1 SEHNR, CDR2 FQNEAQ (reference sequence). CDR3 length: 15 amino acids. V lost 6 bases, J lost 0 bases, and 5 bases stayed unmatched. CDR3 loop: CASRATSASTDTQYF. The CDR3 DNA is TGTGCCAGCAGGGCGACTAGCGCCAGCACAGATACGCAGTATTTT.

The rearrangement links TRBV10-3 to TRBJ2-1; TRBD1 aligns across 7 bases. Germline assignment: CDR1 ENHRY and CDR2 SYGVKD. The CDR3 is made up of 17 amino acids. J was trimmed by 6 bases and V by 4 bases; bases with no gene match: 15. The chain's CDR3 is CAISVTTGVWSVNEQFF. The CDR3 coding sequence is TGTGCCATCAGTGTAACCACAGGGGTCTGGTCGGTCAATGAGCAGTTCTTC.

This chain links TRBV7-9 with TRBJ1-2, with 7 bases identical to TRBD1. This CDR3 region has 14 residues. CDR1 is SEHNR, CDR2 FQNEAQ, per germline (reference sequence). J lost 8 bases, V lost 4 bases, and 10 bases had no gene match. CDR3 nucleotides: TGTGCCAGCAGCTGGGAGGACAGGAATGACGGCTACACCTTC. Residues: CASSWEDRNDGYTF.

This sequence joins TRBV27 and TRBJ2-1, with D possibly being TRBD2 (5 bases). V dropped 2 bases and J dropped 4 bases, with 12 bases sitting between them. The CDR3 spans 15 residues. Germline loops: CDR1 MNHEY, CDR2 SMNVEV (reference sequence). The CDR3 here is CASSLTGFNYNEQFF. Here the CDR3 DNA reads TGTGCCAGCAGTTTAACGGGGTTCAATTACAATGAGCAGTTCTTC.

Only a few counts were recorded for this clone. The chain joins TRBV6-5 to TRBJ1-1; D gene unclear. Per the germline V gene, CDR1 is MNHEY and CDR2 is SVGAGI. V dropped 3 bases and J dropped 5 bases, with 16 bases sitting between them. The CDR3 totals 15 residues. The DNA for the CDR3 is TGTGCCAGCAGTTATTCTAGAGGGAGGAGGACTGAAGCTTTCTTT. Protein product: CASSYSRGRRTEAFF.

DNA of the CDR3: TGCGCCAGCAGCTTGGGACTACCCACAGATACGCAGTATTTT. Translating gives CASSLGLPTDTQYF. V usage is TRBV5-1 and J usage is TRBJ2-3; a possible D gene is TRBD2 (5 bases). V was pared by 0 bases and J by 2 bases, with 7 bases between. Germline V gene data show CDR1 as SGHRS and CDR2 as YFSETQ. This CDR3 has 14 residues.

V is TRBV13 and J is TRBJ2-2; D is possibly TRBD2 (6 bases). The length of the CDR3 is 15 residues. Germline V gene lookup returns CDR1 PRHDT and CDR2 FYEKMQ (reference sequence). Trimming removed 5 bases at V and 3 bases at J, with 13 bases between. CDR3 residues: CASSPGGSYTGELFF. The CDR3 bases are TGTGCCAGCAGCCCCGGAGGGTCGTACACCGGGGAGCTGTTTTTT. The full variable domain, rest sourced from reference TRBV13 and TRBJ2-2, is AAGVIQSPRHLIKEKRETATLKCYPIPRHDTVYWYQQGPGQDPQFLISFYEKMQSDKGSIPDRFSAQQFSDYHSELNMSSLELGDSALYFCASSPGGSYTGELFFGEGSRLTVL.

The rearrangement joins TRBV19 to TRBJ1-5; D remains ambiguous. There are 15 residues in the CDR3. Germline assignment: CDR1 LNHDA and CDR2 SQIVND (reference sequence). V lost 3 bases and J 0 bases, leaving 9 bases between the germline ends. The CDR3: CASSILEYSNQPQHF. The CDR3 nucleotides read TGTGCCAGTAGTATTCTCGAGTATAGCAATCAGCCCCAGCATTTT. Full variable domain (missing parts from reference TRBV19 and TRBJ1-5): DGGITQSPKYLFRKEGQNVTLSCEQNLNHDAMYWYRQDPGQGLRLIYYSQIVNDFQKGDIAEGYSVSREKKESFPLTVTSAQKNPTAFYLCASSILEYSNQPQHFGDGTRLSIL.

This clone was recorded once. V is TRBV7-9 and J is TRBJ2-2, with 13 bases aligning to TRBD2. With V trimmed by 4 bases and J by 6 bases, 2 bases remained unmatched. From germline, CDR1 is SEHNR and CDR2 FQNEAQ (reference sequence). This CDR3 spans 15 amino acids. For the CDR3, the DNA is TGTGCCAGCAGCTGGACTAGCGGGGGTTCCGGGGAGCTGTTTTTT. This sequence encodes CASSWTSGGSGELFF. The full variable domain, in which reference TRBV7-9 and TRBJ2-2 provide the parts outside the CDR3, is DTGVSQNPRHKITKRGQNVTFRCDPISEHNRLYWYRQTLGQGPEFLTYFQNEAQLEKSRLLSDRFSAERPKGSFSTLEIQRTEQGDSAMYLCASSWTSGGSGELFFGEGSRLTVL.

The chain has TRBV6-5 and TRBJ1-1; 10 bases map to TRBD1. The junction had 8 bases not matched to a gene; V was cut back by 6 bases and J by 10 bases. CDR3 length: 13 residues. Germline lookup yields CDR1 MNHEY and CDR2 SVGAGI. CDR3 sequence (DNA): TGTGCCAGCAGCACCGGACAGGGGGTGGTAGCTTTCTTT. It yields the protein CASSTGQGVVAFF.

The chain carries TRBV20-1 and TRBJ2-7; D remains unclear. This CDR3 contains 11 residues. Between the trimmed V and J ends, which lost 5 bases and 3 bases, there was a span of 8 bases. Germline V lookup: CDR1 DFQATT, CDR2 SNEGSKA (reference sequence). The CDR3, as DNA: TGCAGTGCTCGCCGAGGCTACGAGCAGTACTTC. Translation: CSARRGYEQYF.